The 9 T cell receptor beta chains reported below all come from one sample, sequenced in a study of Tregs in tolerant kidney transplant recipients. TCRdb keeps only in-frame clones here, not all; method: immunoSEQ multiplex PCR. Counted here are fewer than 70,000 clones, about four fifths occurring once; the ten biggest clones make up 4.5% to 6.5%. Input material: CD4+ T cells from blood. The receptors here all came from a human donor in good health.

The rearrangement uses TRBV7-9 and TRBJ2-6; D ambiguous. Germline V CDR1 and CDR2: SEHNR, FQNEAQ (reference sequence). V was cut by 1 base and J by 3 bases, with 10 bases left in between. The CDR3 covers 16 residues. This CDR3 is CASSLDTTVGANVLTF. As DNA, the CDR3 is TGTGCCAGCAGCTTAGATACCACGGTTGGGGCCAACGTCCTGACTTTC. Supplemented by reference TRBV7-9 and TRBJ2-6, the full variable domain reads DTGVSQNPRHKITKRGQNVTFRCDPISEHNRLYWYRQTLGQGPEFLTYFQNEAQLEKSRLLSDRFSAERPKGSFSTLEIQRTEQGDSAMYLCASSLDTTVGANVLTFGAGSRLTVL.

The V and J genes are TRBV2 and TRBJ1-4; no firm D call. Germline assignment: CDR1 SNHLY and CDR2 FYNNEI. CDR3 length equals 15 residues. With 6 bases removed from V and 8 bases from J, the gap between germline ends came to 19 bases. DNA for the CDR3: TGTGCCAGCAGCCGAGGACGAACCCTCGGGGAAAAACTGTTTTTT. This sequence encodes CASSRGRTLGEKLFF.

This chain uses TRBV4-1 with TRBJ1-2; 7 positions match TRBD1. The germline gives CDR1 MGHRA, CDR2 YSYEKL. CDR3 length: 17 amino acids. The V and J ends lost 4 bases and 3 bases, in that order; junction bases with no gene match: 14. The CDR3 spells CASSPRHTTGAYYGYTF. The CDR3 DNA is TGCGCCAGCAGCCCACGCCATACCACAGGGGCTTACTATGGCTACACCTTC.

The V gene is TRBV5-4, the J gene TRBJ2-5; the D is unclear. The length of the CDR3 is 13 residues. The germline V gene encodes CDR1 SGHNT and CDR2 YYREEE (reference sequence). Trimming pared 2 bases from V and 7 bases from J, leaving 12 bases between. CDR3 loop: CASSFVGLGTQYF. The CDR3 DNA sequence: TGTGCCAGCAGCTTCGTCGGCTTGGGGACCCAGTACTTC.

The CDR3 coding sequence is TGCGCCAGCAGCTTTGGGAGCTCCTACAATGAGCAGTTCTTC. Translating gives CASSFGSSYNEQFF. This chain connects TRBV5-1 to TRBJ2-1; possible D gene TRBD2, 5 bases. Germline CDR1 SGHRS, CDR2 YFSETQ. CDR3 length equals 14 residues. Trimming left V 2 bases short and J 0 bases short, with 6 bases between. Using reference TRBV5-1 and TRBJ2-1 for the parts outside the CDR3, the full variable domain is KAGVTQTPRYLIKTRGQQVTLSCSPISGHRSVSWYQQTPGQGLQFLFEYFSETQRNKGNFPGRFSGRQFSNSRSEMNVSTLELGDSALYLCASSFGSSYNEQFFGPGTRLTVL.

This chain uses TRBV7-9 with TRBJ2-1; D not resolved. The CDR3 contains 16 residues. CDR1 and CDR2 (germline): SEHNR, FQNEAQ (reference sequence). The V end lost 2 bases, the J end lost 0 bases, and 11 bases lay between the germline ends. CDR3 loop: CASSLTEYGSYNEQFF. The CDR3, as DNA: TGTGCCAGCAGCTTAACCGAATACGGCTCCTACAATGAGCAGTTCTTC.

This chain connects TRBV2 to TRBJ2-3; tentative D call: TRBD2 (5 bases). Germline V gene data show CDR1 as SNHLY and CDR2 as FYNNEI. CDR3 length: 14 residues. V was cut by 3 bases and J by 3 bases, with 10 bases left in between. As DNA, the CDR3 is TGTGCCAGCAGTGACCGGGGAGCTACAGATACGCAGTATTTT. It specifies CASSDRGATDTQYF.

The J gene is TRBJ2-5, the V gene TRBV20-1; D unresolved. Trimming stripped 6 bases from V and 0 bases from J, with 5 bases between. The CDR3 totals 11 residues. Germline-derived CDR1 and CDR2 are DFQATT and SNEGSKA (reference sequence). CDR3 DNA sequence: TGCAGTGCGGACCACCAAGAGACCCAGTACTTC. This encodes CSADHQETQYF.

This chain links TRBV5-4 with TRBJ1-4, with no clear D. V dropped 0 bases and J dropped 8 bases, with 11 bases sitting between them. Germline V gene sequence: CDR1 SGHNT, CDR2 YYREEE (reference sequence). CDR3 length: 14 amino acids. The CDR3 protein is CASSLGGIGEKLFF. The CDR3 region has the DNA TGTGCCAGCAGCTTGGGCGGGATTGGCGAAAAACTGTTTTTT.